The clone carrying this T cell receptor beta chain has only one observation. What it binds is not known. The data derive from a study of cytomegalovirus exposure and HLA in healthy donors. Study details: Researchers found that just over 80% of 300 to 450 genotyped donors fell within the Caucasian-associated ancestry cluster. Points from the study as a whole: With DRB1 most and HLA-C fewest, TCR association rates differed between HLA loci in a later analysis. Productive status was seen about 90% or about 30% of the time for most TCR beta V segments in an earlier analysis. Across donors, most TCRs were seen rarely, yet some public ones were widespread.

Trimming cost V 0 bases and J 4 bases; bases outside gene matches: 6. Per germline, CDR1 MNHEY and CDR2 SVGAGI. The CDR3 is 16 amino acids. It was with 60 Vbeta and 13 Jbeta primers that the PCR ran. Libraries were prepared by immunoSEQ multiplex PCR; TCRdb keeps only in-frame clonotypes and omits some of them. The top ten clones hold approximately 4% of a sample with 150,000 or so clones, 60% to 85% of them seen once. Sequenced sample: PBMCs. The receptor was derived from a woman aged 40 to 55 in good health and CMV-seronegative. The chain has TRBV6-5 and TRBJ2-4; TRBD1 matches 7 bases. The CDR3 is CASSYSRQGGKNIQYF. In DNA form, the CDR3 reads TGTGCCAGCAGTTACTCCAGACAGGGCGGAAAAAACATTCAGTACTTC.